This is a list of T cell receptor beta chains from one sample in a study of regulatory T cells in long-lasting Graves disease. TCRdb redid the calling of the multiplex PCR reads with MiXCR, one entry per CDR3 protein. The sample contains about 470,000 distinct CDR3 sequences, around a fifth of which appear only once. The source was peripheral blood mononuclear cells (PBMCs), collected when the disease was refractory, from a patient treated with antithyroid drugs. The receptors shown here come from a female donor with Graves disease. CDR3s include the opening cysteine and the closing phenylalanine or tryptophan. The D gene is left open where the match is weak. Rows give clone size only sometimes, using once, few, many, or a class for an expanded clone.

v_call	clone_size	d_call	j_call	cdr3_nt	cdr3_aa
TRBV28	NA	TRBD1	TRBJ1-2	TGTGCCAGCACCGGGGACAGAAGCTATGGCTACACCTTC	CASTGDRSYGYTF
TRBV28	NA	NA	TRBJ1-6	TGTGCCAGCACCTTCATGGTACAGGGCTATTCACCCCTCCACTTT	CASTFMVQGYSPLHF
TRBV28	many	NA	TRBJ2-6	TGTGCCAGCAGTTCCGCGTGGGGCTCTGGGGCCAACGTCCTGACTTTC	CASSSAWGSGANVLTF
TRBV4-2	NA	NA	TRBJ2-5	TGTGCCAGCAGCCACCTAACCCAGGCCCAAGAGACCCAGTACTTC	CASSHLTQAQETQYF
TRBV29-1	NA	NA	TRBJ2-7	TGCAGCGTTCTACCACGGGTAGGGACCGCCGTAAACCCCTACGAGCAGTACTTC	CSVLPRVGTAVNPYEQYF
TRBV20-1	NA	TRBD2	TRBJ2-5	TGCAGTGCTCCCCCCCGCGGGGGAACGTACCAAGAGACCCAGTACTTC	CSAPPRGGTYQETQYF
TRBV11-2	many	NA	TRBJ2-1	TGTGCCAGCAGCAGAACGCCACCAGGGAACGGACTGGGCAATGAGCAGTTCTTC	CASSRTPPGNGLGNEQFF
TRBV7-9	few	TRBD2	TRBJ2-7	TGTGCCAGCAGCCAAACAAATGGACTAGCGGGTAGCTCCTACGAGCAGTACTTC	CASSQTNGLAGSSYEQYF
TRBV3-1	NA	NA	TRBJ2-4	TGTGCCAGCAGCCAAGATCGGGACACCTTAGCCAAAAACATTCAGTACTTC	CASSQDRDTLAKNIQYF
TRBV2	many	NA	TRBJ2-6	TGTGCCAGCAGAGATAGGTTCTCTGGGGCCAACGTCCTGACTTTC	CASRDRFSGANVLTF
TRBV2	NA	TRBD1	TRBJ1-2	TGTGCCAGCAGTGGGCAGGGGGAATATGGCTACACCTTC	CASSGQGEYGYTF
TRBV12-3/TRBV12-4	many	NA	TRBJ2-5	TGTGCCAGCAGTTTCCTGGGGGACAACTCTGACCAGACCCAGTACTTC	CASSFLGDNSDQTQYF
TRBV24-1	many	NA	TRBJ1-1	TGTGCCACCAGTGATTTTCAGGGAGGACGAGCTTTCTTT	CATSDFQGGRAFF
TRBV6-5	many	NA	TRBJ1-1	TGTGCCAGCAGTTACCGTATGGGGGCGAACACTGAAGCTTTCTTT	CASSYRMGANTEAFF
TRBV28	many	NA	TRBJ1-2	TGTGCCAGCAGGTCCGGGCTGCCCTATGGCTACACCTTC	CASRSGLPYGYTF
TRBV20-1	few	TRBD1	TRBJ1-5	TGCAGTGCAAGTAGTTCGGGACAGGGGGACAATCAGCCCCAGCATTTT	CSASSSGQGDNQPQHF
TRBV2	many	TRBD1	TRBJ1-4	TGTGCCAGCAGGCCGACAGGGGGGGTGGAAAAACTGTTTTTT	CASRPTGGVEKLFF
TRBV20-1	NA	TRBD1	TRBJ2-7	TGCAGTGCTAAGGGGGACAGGGCGGATGGGCGGTACTTC	CSAKGDRADGRYF
TRBV24-1	few	TRBD2	TRBJ2-3	TGTGCCACCAGTGATGAGCGGGGAGGATTCACAGATACGCAGTATTTT	CATSDERGGFTDTQYF
TRBV6-2/TRBV6-3	many	TRBD1	TRBJ1-5	TGTGCCAGCAGTGCCTCCCGACAGGGGGCTGGGCAGCCCCAGCATTTT	CASSASRQGAGQPQHF
TRBV7-9	once	NA	TRBJ2-7	TGTGCCAGCAGCTTAGCCAACTACCCCTACGAGCAGTACTTC	CASSLANYPYEQYF
TRBV7-2	NA	NA	TRBJ2-7	TGTGCCAGCAGCTTAGGGGGGCGGGGGATTACCTACGAGCAGTACTTC	CASSLGGRGITYEQYF
TRBV20-1	few	TRBD2	TRBJ2-7	TGCAGTGCTCCCACTAGCGGGGGTTACGAGCAGTACTTC	CSAPTSGGYEQYF
TRBV30	few	NA	TRBJ1-5	TGTGCCTGGAGTGTACTGAGCCATGCCGAGCCCCAGCATTTT	CAWSVLSHAEPQHF
TRBV9	few	TRBD1	TRBJ2-7	TGTGCCAGCAGCCACTCCGGGACAGGTGGTTACGAGCAGTACTTC	CASSHSGTGGYEQYF
TRBV12-3/TRBV12-4	many	NA	TRBJ1-5	TGTGCCAGCAGTCCAACAGGGATCTCGGCTAAGCCCCAGCATTTT	CASSPTGISAKPQHF
TRBV20-1	few	NA	TRBJ1-4	TGCAGTGCTACAAGGGGCGGTGAAAAACTGTTTTTT	CSATRGGEKLFF
TRBV20-1	NA	NA	TRBJ2-2	TGCAGTGGGCTGGGACAGAACACCGGGGAGCTGTTTTTT	CSGLGQNTGELFF
TRBV7-3	many	NA	TRBJ1-6	TGTGCCAGCAGCTTAATGGGGGGTTCACCCCTCCACTTT	CASSLMGGSPLHF
TRBV7-8	many	TRBD2	TRBJ2-7	TGTGCCAGCAGCCCCAGGACTAGCGGTAACCTGGGGGAGCAGTACTTC	CASSPRTSGNLGEQYF
TRBV28	many	TRBD1	TRBJ2-5	TGTGCCAGCAGTTCCGTGGGACAGGGGGGTCGCCAAGAGACCCAGTACTTC	CASSSVGQGGRQETQYF
TRBV13	few	NA	TRBJ2-7	TGTGCCAGCAGCCCCCCGCTAGGCTACGAGCAGTACTTC	CASSPPLGYEQYF
TRBV6-1	few	TRBD1	TRBJ2-7	TGTGCCAGCAGTGTCGGGACAGCCGCCTACGAGCAGTACTTC	CASSVGTAAYEQYF
TRBV20-1	NA	NA	TRBJ2-1	TGCAGTGCTAGAGGACCATACAATGAGCAGTTCTTC	CSARGPYNEQFF
TRBV12-3/TRBV12-4	many	TRBD2	TRBJ2-5	TGTGCCAGCAGTCAGCCTGACAATGTAGGGAGGGCCCAGTACTTC	CASSQPDNVGRAQYF
TRBV15	NA	TRBD2	TRBJ2-3	TGTGCCACCAGCAGATCCATCCTACTAGCGGAACCCACAGATACGCAGTATTTT	CATSRSILLAEPTDTQYF
TRBV7-9	many	TRBD1	TRBJ1-6	TGTGCCAGCAGCCCTCCGGGACAGGGGAATTCACCCCTCCACTTT	CASSPPGQGNSPLHF
TRBV11-2	few	TRBD2	TRBJ2-7	TGTGCCAGCAGCCCCGGACTAGCGGGGTCCTTTTCCTACGAGCAGTACTTC	CASSPGLAGSFSYEQYF
TRBV20-1	NA	NA	TRBJ2-7	TGCAGTGTTATGAGCGGGTGGGACGAGCAGTACTTC	CSVMSGWDEQYF
TRBV4-1	NA	NA	TRBJ1-5	TGCGCCAGCAGCCAAGGGGCTAAGCCCCAGCATTTT	CASSQGAKPQHF
TRBV2	many	TRBD1	TRBJ1-2	TGTGCCAGCGGTTTTGACAGGGGGAGCAACTATGGCTACACCTTC	CASGFDRGSNYGYTF
TRBV2	many	NA	TRBJ2-5	TGTGCCAGCAGGAGGGATGAGACCCAGTACTTC	CASRRDETQYF
TRBV18	NA	NA	TRBJ2-6	TGTGCCAGCTATGGGGCCAACGTCCTGACTTTC	CASYGANVLTF
TRBV11-2	few	NA	TRBJ2-7	TGTGCCAGCAGCTCAGCCCTGGAGGGGGAGCAGTACTTC	CASSSALEGEQYF
TRBV20-1	NA	NA	TRBJ1-2	TGCAGTGCCCCAAAGTTCGCGGGGGCGGGCTATGGCTACACCTTC	CSAPKFAGAGYGYTF
TRBV5-1	few	TRBD1	TRBJ1-5	TGCGCCAGCAGCTACCCGGGACAGGGATCCAATCAGCCCCAGCATTTT	CASSYPGQGSNQPQHF
TRBV11-2	many	NA	TRBJ2-5	TGTGCCAGCAGCTTCGCCCTGGACGAGACCCAGTACTTC	CASSFALDETQYF
TRBV7-9	NA	NA	TRBJ2-4	TGTGCCAGCAGCTTATGGGGGGACAAGTCAAACATTCAGTACTTC	CASSLWGDKSNIQYF
TRBV30	many	TRBD1	TRBJ1-2	TGTGCCTGGAGTGTTGGGACAGGGGGCTATGGCTACACCTTC	CAWSVGTGGYGYTF
TRBV2	NA	NA	TRBJ2-7	TGTGCCAGCAGTGGGCCCACCTCCTCCTCCTACGAGCAGTACTTC	CASSGPTSSSYEQYF
TRBV6-9	few	TRBD2	TRBJ2-5	TGTGCCAGCAGTTTAGCGGGAGCCGATCAAGAGACCCAGTACTTC	CASSLAGADQETQYF
TRBV7-2	many	TRBD2	TRBJ2-7	TGTGCCAGCAGTTCTGAACTAGCGGGAGGTTTCGAGCAGTACTTC	CASSSELAGGFEQYF
TRBV7-2	NA	TRBD2	TRBJ2-7	TGTGCCAGCAGCTCTCAACCGGGACTAGCGGGACTCACTACCTCCTACGAGCAGTACTTC	CASSSQPGLAGLTTSYEQYF